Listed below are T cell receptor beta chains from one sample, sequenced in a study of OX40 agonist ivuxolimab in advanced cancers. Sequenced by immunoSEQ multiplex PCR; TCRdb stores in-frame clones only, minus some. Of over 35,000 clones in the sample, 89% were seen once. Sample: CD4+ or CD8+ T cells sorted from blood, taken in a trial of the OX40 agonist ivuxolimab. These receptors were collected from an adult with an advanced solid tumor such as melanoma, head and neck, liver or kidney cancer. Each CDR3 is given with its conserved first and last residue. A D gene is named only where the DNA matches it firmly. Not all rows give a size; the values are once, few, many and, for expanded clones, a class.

DNA: TGCGCCAGCAGCCAAGATGCGACAGGAGAAGATCAGCCCCAGCATTTT
CDR3: CASSQDATGEDQPQHF
D: .
size: .
J: TRBJ1-5
V: TRBV4-3

DNA: TGTGCCAGCAGTGAGACAAGGGTGTACCAAGAGACCCAGTACTTC
CDR3: CASSETRVYQETQYF
D: .
size: .
J: TRBJ2-5
V: TRBV6-1

DNA: TGCGCCAGCAGCCGCTCCCTCGGAGGGGGCGATTTGTGGGCAACTAATGAAAAACTGTTTTTT
CDR3: CASSRSLGGGDLWATNEKLFF
D: TRBD1
size: once
J: TRBJ1-4
V: TRBV5-1

DNA: TGTGCCAGCAGTGTGGGCAGTGCGAACACCGGGGAGCTGTTTTTT
CDR3: CASSVGSANTGELFF
D: .
size: few
J: TRBJ2-2
V: TRBV2

DNA: TGTGCCAGCTGGGGAACCCGGGAGTCCCTCCACTTT
CDR3: CASWGTRESLHF
D: .
size: once
J: TRBJ1-6
V: TRBV2

DNA: TGTGCCAGCAGCTTAAGTTTCTCTGGGGCCAACGTCCTGACTTTC
CDR3: CASSLSFSGANVLTF
D: .
size: .
J: TRBJ2-6
V: TRBV13

DNA: TGTGCCAGCAGTTCCCTTGGGACAGGGGACTACGGCTACACCTTC
CDR3: CASSSLGTGDYGYTF
D: TRBD1
size: .
J: TRBJ1-2
V: TRBV6-5

DNA: TGCAGCGTTGATGGGGACAGGGACGAGCAGTACTTC
CDR3: CSVDGDRDEQYF
D: TRBD1
size: once
J: TRBJ2-7
V: TRBV29-1

DNA: TGCGCCAGCAGCCAGCCGGGACAGGGGAACTTAGCTAACTATGGCTACACCTTC
CDR3: CASSQPGQGNLANYGYTF
D: TRBD1
size: .
J: TRBJ1-2
V: TRBV4-3

DNA: TGTGCAAGTCGCTTGACAGGGATCAATCAGCCCCAGCATTTT
CDR3: CASRLTGINQPQHF
D: .
size: .
J: TRBJ1-5
V: TRBV12-2

DNA: TGTGCCATCAGGGGGGGGAATGAGCAGTTCTTC
CDR3: CAIRGGNEQFF
D: TRBD2
size: once
J: TRBJ2-1
V: TRBV10-3

DNA: TGTGCCAGCAGCTCCCTCAGGGGAGGGAGAAGCATTCAGTACTTC
CDR3: CASSSLRGGRSIQYF
D: .
size: .
J: TRBJ2-4
V: TRBV5-6

DNA: TGTGCCAGCAGCTTGACTGGCAATCAGCCCCAGCATTTT
CDR3: CASSLTGNQPQHF
D: .
size: few
J: TRBJ1-5
V: TRBV5-8

DNA: TGTGCCAGCAGTGACCGGGGAGGGGGTGAAGCTTTCTTT
CDR3: CASSDRGGGEAFF
D: .
size: once
J: TRBJ1-1
V: TRBV25-1

DNA: TGTGCCAGCAGTGAAGCCGGAAGGGGCGGCTACGAGCAGTACTTC
CDR3: CASSEAGRGGYEQYF
D: .
size: .
J: TRBJ2-7
V: TRBV2

DNA: TGTGCCAGCAGTTTATACGCCCCAGGGAAGAATGAGCAGTTCTTC
CDR3: CASSLYAPGKNEQFF
D: .
size: once
J: TRBJ2-1
V: TRBV27

DNA: TGCAGCATCGACAGGGCGAACACCGGGGAGCTGTTTTTT
CDR3: CSIDRANTGELFF
D: TRBD1
size: .
J: TRBJ2-2
V: TRBV29-1

DNA: TGTGCCATCAGTGAAGGGGGGCTCCCTGAAGCTTTCTTT
CDR3: CAISEGGLPEAFF
D: .
size: .
J: TRBJ1-1
V: TRBV10-3

DNA: TGCGCCAGCAGCTTGGCTACAGCTAATTCACCCCTCCACTTT
CDR3: CASSLATANSPLHF
D: .
size: .
J: TRBJ1-6
V: TRBV5-1

DNA: TGCGCCAGCAGCCTAAACCAGGGTTTCGAGCAGTACTTC
CDR3: CASSLNQGFEQYF
D: .
size: .
J: TRBJ2-7
V: TRBV4-1

DNA: TGTGCCAGCAGCGTAGGACTGAGCAGCCGAAAGAACTATGGCTACACCTTC
CDR3: CASSVGLSSRKNYGYTF
D: .
size: .
J: TRBJ1-2
V: TRBV9

DNA: TGTGCCAGTAGTAAACAGAGAGCAAGCTACACCTTC
CDR3: CASSKQRASYTF
D: .
size: .
J: TRBJ1-2
V: TRBV19

DNA: TGTGCCAGCGGGGATGACAGGCCCTCGCAGTTCTTC
CDR3: CASGDDRPSQFF
D: .
size: .
J: TRBJ2-1
V: TRBV7-2

DNA: TGTGCCAGCAGTCCCCGACAGGGCCCCTACGAGCAGTACTTC
CDR3: CASSPRQGPYEQYF
D: TRBD1
size: .
J: TRBJ2-7
V: TRBV27

DNA: TGCAGCGTTCCGGGACAGGGTCTAACTGAAGCTTTCTTT
CDR3: CSVPGQGLTEAFF
D: TRBD1
size: .
J: TRBJ1-1
V: TRBV29-1

DNA: TGTGCCAGCAGCTTCATCAGGGGCCTATACACAGATACGCAGTATTTT
CDR3: CASSFIRGLYTDTQYF
D: .
size: .
J: TRBJ2-3
V: TRBV7-9

DNA: TGTGCCAGCAACCCTTGGGGGGGGACCTACAATGAGCAGTTCTTC
CDR3: CASNPWGGTYNEQFF
D: TRBD2
size: .
J: TRBJ2-1
V: TRBV9

DNA: TGTGCCAGTAGTATGGAGGGGAATGAAAAACTGTTTTTT
CDR3: CASSMEGNEKLFF
D: .
size: .
J: TRBJ1-4
V: TRBV19

DNA: TGTGCCAGCAGTGAAGCGCTTCACAGGGGGCGCACTGAAGCTTTCTTT
CDR3: CASSEALHRGRTEAFF
D: TRBD1
size: .
J: TRBJ1-1
V: TRBV6-1

DNA: TGTGCCAGCAGCTTTAGGGGGCCTGGTGAGCAGTTCTTC
CDR3: CASSFRGPGEQFF
D: TRBD1
size: .
J: TRBJ2-1
V: TRBV7-3

DNA: TGTGCCAGCACCTACCGGGGGTTGAACACTGAAGCTTTCTTT
CDR3: CASTYRGLNTEAFF
D: .
size: .
J: TRBJ1-1
V: TRBV6-5

DNA: TGCGCCAGCAGCCAAGAGGGACAGGGTATCGCTGGGGCCAACGTCCTGACTTTC
CDR3: CASSQEGQGIAGANVLTF
D: TRBD1
size: .
J: TRBJ2-6
V: TRBV4-3

DNA: TGTGCCAGCCGTCGGGGGGGACTCGGAAACACCATATATTTT
CDR3: CASRRGGLGNTIYF
D: .
size: .
J: TRBJ1-3
V: TRBV27

DNA: TGTGCCAGCAGTTACAAGGGACAGGGGACCTATGGCTACACCTTC
CDR3: CASSYKGQGTYGYTF
D: TRBD1
size: once
J: TRBJ1-2
V: TRBV6-5

DNA: TGTGCCAGCAGCCCATGGACAGAGAACACTGAAGCTTTCTTT
CDR3: CASSPWTENTEAFF
D: .
size: .
J: TRBJ1-1
V: TRBV11-2

DNA: TGTGCCAGCAGCTCGATACAGCAGGGCCCGTCGGCCAAAGAGACCCAGTACTTC
CDR3: CASSSIQQGPSAKETQYF
D: .
size: .
J: TRBJ2-5
V: TRBV11-2

DNA: TGTGCCAGCAGCCCTTTAGGCCCCTACAATGAGCAGTTCTTC
CDR3: CASSPLGPYNEQFF
D: .
size: .
J: TRBJ2-1
V: TRBV6-1

DNA: TGTGCCAGCAGCCCAGGGGACAGGTACCAAGAGACCCAGTACTTC
CDR3: CASSPGDRYQETQYF
D: TRBD1
size: .
J: TRBJ2-5
V: TRBV11-3

DNA: TGTGCCAGCAGCTTAGGACCGATCTATGGCTACACCTTC
CDR3: CASSLGPIYGYTF
D: .
size: .
J: TRBJ1-2
V: TRBV7-3

DNA: TGCGCCAGCAGCCCTGGGGGGGGCGAAGACATTCAGTACTTC
CDR3: CASSPGGGEDIQYF
D: .
size: .
J: TRBJ2-4
V: TRBV5-1